This TCR beta chain was profiled in a study of blood T cell repertoires in COVID-19. Study-wide context: The cDNA or gDNA used as material had been derived from T cells, B-cell-depleted T cells, or PBMCs.

In the authors' methods: Amplification of reference gene primers provided the estimated nucleated cell counts. Some clones are missing from TCRdb's copy, which holds only in-frame ones; the method was immunoSEQ multiplex PCR. V and J calls and clone size are those listed in that table; D and trimming were worked out from the DNA. This sample has 50,000 or so clones, with 70% to 85% found just once. Trimming cost V 2 bases and J 4 bases, with 11 bases left between them. The CDR3 totals 14 residues. Germline V gene data show CDR1 as MNHEY and CDR2 as SVGAGI. This chain connects TRBV6-5 to TRBJ1-1; tentative D call: TRBD1 (5 bases). The sequenced sample was peripheral blood. The sequence was obtained from a man aged 80 or over with COVID-19, enrolled during active disease. The CDR3 nucleotides are TGTGCCAGCAGTTACATTCAGGGTACCACTGAAGCTTTCTTT. Translated: CASSYIQGTTEAFF.